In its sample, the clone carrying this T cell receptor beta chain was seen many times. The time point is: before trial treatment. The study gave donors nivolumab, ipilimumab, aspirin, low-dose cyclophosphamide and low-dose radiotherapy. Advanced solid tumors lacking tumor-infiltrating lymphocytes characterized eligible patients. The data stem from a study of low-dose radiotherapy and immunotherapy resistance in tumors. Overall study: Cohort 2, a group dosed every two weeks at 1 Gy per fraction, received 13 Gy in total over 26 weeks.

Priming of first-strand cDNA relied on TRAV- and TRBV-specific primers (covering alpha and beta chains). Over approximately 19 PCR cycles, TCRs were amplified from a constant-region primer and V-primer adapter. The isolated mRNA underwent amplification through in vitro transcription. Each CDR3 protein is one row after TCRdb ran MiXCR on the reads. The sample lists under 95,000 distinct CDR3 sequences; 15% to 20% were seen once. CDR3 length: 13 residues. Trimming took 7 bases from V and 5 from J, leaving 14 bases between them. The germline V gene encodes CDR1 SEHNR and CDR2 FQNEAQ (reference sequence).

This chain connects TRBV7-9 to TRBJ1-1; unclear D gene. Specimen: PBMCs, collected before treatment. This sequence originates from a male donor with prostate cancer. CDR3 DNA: TGTGCCAGCACCTGGGGTGAAGGTACTGAAGCTTTCTTT. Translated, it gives CASTWGEGTEAFF.